This TCR beta chain was recovered during a study of radiotherapy plus CTLA-4 blockade in lung cancer. About the research overall: Objective responses were seen in around 17% of patients, disease control in 25% to 35%.

TCRdb's copy holds only in-frame clones and misses some; the assay was immunoSEQ multiplex PCR. The sample comprises around 82,000 clones, around 87% of which are singletons, and around 15% rests with the top ten. Germline V gene lookup returns CDR1 SGHNT and CDR2 YYREEE (reference sequence). The V and J ends lost 4 bases and 6 bases, in that order; junction bases with no gene match: 3. The CDR3 is 15 residues long. J is TRBJ2-1 and V is TRBV5-4; 14 bases line up with TRBD2. The clonotype comes from a human donor with non-small cell lung cancer that progressed on radiotherapy plus ipilimumab. The source was peripheral blood, collected from a patient treated with radiotherapy plus ipilimumab. The CDR3 nucleotides are TGTGCCAGCAGCCCCGGGACTAGCGGGGGCAATGAGCAGTTCTTC. Its protein product is CASSPGTSGGNEQFF. Drawing the rest from reference TRBV5-4 and TRBJ2-1, the complete variable domain is ETGVTQSPTHLIKTRGQQVTLRCSSQSGHNTVSWYQQALGQGPQFIFQYYREEENGRGNFPPRFSGLQFPNYSSELNVNALELDDSALYLCASSPGTSGGNEQFFGPGTRLTVL.